Below, 29 T cell receptor beta chains from the same sample are listed, as sequenced in a study of siplizumab effects on memory and regulatory T cells. This table comes from immunoSEQ multiplex PCR, and its TCRdb copy is limited to in-frame clones, with some not included. The sample holds roughly 100,000 clones, over 90% seen once. Sequencing input: non-Treg CD4+ T cells sorted from blood. These receptor sequences come from a human donor in good health.

This chain connects TRBV5-1 to TRBJ2-2; perhaps TRBD2 as D (6 bases). V gave up 4 bases and J gave up 4 bases, with 11 bases separating them. Germline CDR1 reads SGHRS; CDR2 reads YFSETQ. The CDR3 loop spans 14 amino acids. The CDR3 region has the DNA TGCGCCAGCAGCCAACCTAGCGCCACCGGGGAGCTGTTTTTT. As protein: CASSQPSATGELFF.

Points on this clone: The sample holds other DNA sequences that translate to the same CDR3. The V and J genes are TRBV18 and TRBJ2-2; D gene uncertain. Germline assignment: CDR1 KGHSH and CDR2 LQKENI. The V gene lost 3 bases and the J gene lost 0 bases, with 8 bases spanning the gap. CDR3 size: 15 residues. The CDR3 DNA follows: TGTGCCAGCTCACCTGGGCAGGCGAACACCGGGGAGCTGTTTTTT. Its translation: CASSPGQANTGELFF.

This rearrangement joins TRBV28 to TRBJ2-4; 7 bases align to TRBD1. Trimming at V came to 3 bases and at J to 0 bases, leaving 5 bases not matched to a gene. CDR3 length: 16 residues. CDR1 and CDR2 from the germline V gene are MDHEN and SYDVKM. CDR3 amino acids: CASSLGTALAKNIQYF. Here the CDR3 DNA reads TGTGCCAGCAGTTTGGGGACAGCTTTAGCCAAAAACATTCAGTACTTC.

This rearrangement joins TRBV23-1 to TRBJ1-4, with D possibly matching TRBD1 (6 bases). TRBV23-1 carries the ORF label, with uncertain function. This CDR3 region has 15 residues. V was trimmed by 0 bases and J by 7 bases, leaving 12 bases between them. CDR3 in amino acids: CASSQSDRLGEKLFF. CDR3 coding DNA: TGCGCCAGCAGTCAATCCGACAGGTTGGGTGAAAAACTGTTTTTT.

The rearrangement joins TRBV5-1 to TRBJ1-6, with 7 bases identical to TRBD1. CDR1 and CDR2 (germline): SGHRS, YFSETQ. The CDR3 covers 14 residues. The J segment lost 9 bases and the V segment lost 4 bases, leaving 7 bases of the junction unmatched. CDR3 sequence: CASSPGQRASPLHF. Here the CDR3 DNA reads TGCGCCAGCAGCCCGGGACAGAGAGCTTCACCCCTCCACTTT. Drawing the rest from reference TRBV5-1 and TRBJ1-6, the complete variable domain is KAGVTQTPRYLIKTRGQQVTLSCSPISGHRSVSWYQQTPGQGLQFLFEYFSETQRNKGNFPGRFSGRQFSNSRSEMNVSTLELGDSALYLCASSPGQRASPLHFGNGTRLTVT.

V usage is TRBV28 and J usage is TRBJ1-4; no definite D call. CDR1 is MDHEN, CDR2 SYDVKM, per germline. Trimming took off 3 bases at V and 4 bases at J, with 18 bases between the two ends. This CDR3 region has 17 residues. The CDR3 is CASSFSFRGSFNEKLFF. The CDR3 bases are TGTGCCAGCAGTTTCAGCTTTAGAGGGAGCTTTAATGAAAAACTGTTTTTT.

This clone appeared a single time. CDR3: CAISEGQGYSGNTIYF. In nucleotides, the CDR3 is TGTGCCATCAGTGAAGGACAGGGGTACTCTGGAAACACCATATATTTT. This rearrangement joins TRBV10-3 to TRBJ1-3; 9 bases agree with TRBD1. Germline V gene sequence: CDR1 ENHRY, CDR2 SYGVKD. This CDR3 region has 16 residues. V lost 3 bases to trimming and J lost 0 bases; unmatched junction nucleotides: 3.

This clone has more than one count but fewer than ten. The chain joins TRBV29-1 to TRBJ2-7; D unresolved. The germline CDR1 and CDR2 sequences are SQVTM and ANQGSEA. V was clipped by 6 bases and J by 1 base, with 13 bases between them. This CDR3 has 13 residues. As DNA, the CDR3 is TGCAGCGTGATCTCTCGAGGTTCCTACGAGCAGTACTTC. Protein: CSVISRGSYEQYF.

The chain recombines TRBV2 with TRBJ2-1; tentatively, D is TRBD1 (6 bases). CDR1 and CDR2 from the germline V gene are SNHLY and FYNNEI. The V gene lost 1 base and the J gene lost 1 base, with 14 bases spanning the gap. The CDR3 loop spans 17 amino acids. CDR3 amino acids: CASSEGGLRRSYNEQFF. CDR3 nucleotides: TGTGCCAGCAGTGAAGGGGGGCTAAGGAGGTCCTACAATGAGCAGTTCTTC.

V and J are TRBV19 and TRBJ2-1; the D gene is possibly TRBD1 (6 bases). The CDR3 length is 15 residues. V was shortened by 5 bases and J by 8 bases, with 19 bases between the two germline ends. CDR1 LNHDA and CDR2 SQIVND come from the germline V gene (reference sequence). CDR3 bases: TGTGCCAGTAGTCGGACAGAGGCCTTTTTCGATGAGCAGTTCTTC. Amino acids: CASSRTEAFFDEQFF.

The chain recombines TRBV5-5 with TRBJ1-3; 9 bases map to TRBD1. The CDR3 has 15 residues. Germline-derived CDR1 and CDR2 are SGHKS and YYEKEE (reference sequence). The J segment lost 7 bases and the V segment lost 0 bases, leaving 5 bases of the junction unmatched. The CDR3 loop reads CASSLGGTGLNTIYF. The DNA for the CDR3 is TGTGCCAGCAGCTTGGGGGGGACAGGGCTGAACACCATATATTTT. The whole variable domain, remainder taken from reference TRBV5-5 and TRBJ1-3, is DAGVTQSPTHLIKTRGQQVTLRCSPISGHKSVSWYQQVLGQGPQFIFQYYEKEERGRGNFPDRFSARQFPNYSSELNVNALLLGDSALYLCASSLGGTGLNTIYFGEGSWLTVV.

The CDR3 is CASSARDRVANEKLFF. The CDR3 DNA follows: TGCGCCAGCAGCGCCCGGGACAGGGTGGCTAATGAAAAACTGTTTTTT. The chain employs TRBV5-1 and TRBJ1-4; 9 nucleotides line up with TRBD1. The CDR3 is 16 amino acids. With 4 bases clipped from V and 3 bases from J, the junction kept 7 bases outside the gene matches. The germline V gene encodes CDR1 SGHRS and CDR2 YFSETQ.

J is TRBJ1-5 and V is TRBV6-5; D is undetermined. V was pared by 5 bases and J by 3 bases, with 8 bases between. This CDR3 spans 13 amino acids. The germline V gene encodes CDR1 MNHEY and CDR2 SVGAGI. The CDR3: CASSRVTNQPQHF. DNA for the CDR3: TGTGCCAGCAGTCGCGTAACCAATCAGCCCCAGCATTTT.

V is TRBV14 and J is TRBJ1-2, with D possibly being TRBD1 (6 bases). Between the trimmed V and J ends, which lost 3 bases and 8 bases, there was a span of 13 bases. CDR1 and CDR2 (germline): SGHDN, FVKESK. The CDR3 totals 13 residues. The CDR3 DNA follows: TGTGCCAGCAGCCACCTCACACAGGGCGGCTACACCTTC. This gives the protein CASSHLTQGGYTF.

This clone was found a few times. An end of the junction does not agree with germline; a read error may underlie this. The chain links TRBV19 to TRBJ2-7; 8 bases align to TRBD2. This CDR3 spans 12 amino acids. Germline V lookup: CDR1 LNHDA, CDR2 SQIVND (reference sequence). The CDR3 bases are TGTGCCAGTAGTATAGATTTACTAGCGGAAAGCTTC. Protein product: CASSIDLLAESF.

The CDR3 spells CASSPGRATSGNTIYF. As DNA, the CDR3 is TGCGCCAGCAGTCCGGGGCGGGCCACCTCTGGAAACACCATATATTTT. The V call is TRBV4-1, the J call TRBJ1-3; TRBD1 might be the D (5 bases). The V gene lost 6 bases and the J gene lost 0 bases, with 15 bases spanning the gap. Per germline, CDR1 MGHRA and CDR2 YSYEKL. This CDR3 has 16 residues.

This clone appeared once. V usage is TRBV19 and J usage is TRBJ1-1, with a weak D call TRBD1 (6 bases). Trimming shortened V by 4 bases and J by 1 base, and 13 bases separated the two germline ends. Germline V CDR1 and CDR2: LNHDA, SQIVND (reference sequence). The CDR3 covers 15 residues. For the CDR3, the DNA is TGTGCCAGTAGTACCGGGGACATCGCGAACACTGAAGCTTTCTTT. Its translation: CASSTGDIANTEAFF.

J is TRBJ2-1 and V is TRBV30, with a possible D match to TRBD2 (7 bases). The CDR3 is 14 residues long. Germline loops: CDR1 GTSNPN, CDR2 SVGIG (reference sequence). The V end lost 1 base, the J end lost 6 bases, and 13 bases lay between the germline ends. CDR3 sequence (DNA): TGTGCCTGGAGTGGGGGCGGGGGCCTCAATGAGCAGTTCTTC. Amino acid sequence: CAWSGGGGLNEQFF.

This sequence joins TRBV25-1 and TRBJ2-1; weak D call: TRBD2 (6 bases). Trimming left V 7 bases short and J 6 bases short, with 13 bases between. The CDR3 contains 13 residues. Germline-derived CDR1 and CDR2 are MGHDK and SYGVNS. CDR3 region: CASTSGGLNEQFF. Here the CDR3 DNA reads TGTGCCAGCACTTCAGGAGGGCTCAATGAGCAGTTCTTC.

The chain joins TRBV7-2 to TRBJ2-7; no clear D gene. The CDR3 is 15 residues long. Germline V CDR1 and CDR2: SGHTA, FQGNSA. V was shortened by 1 base and J by 2 bases, with 12 bases between the two germline ends. CDR3 nucleotide sequence: TGTGCCAGCAGCTTAGAGGTCGGCTCGACCTACGAGCAGTACTTC. Residues: CASSLEVGSTYEQYF.

The chain combines TRBV18 with TRBJ2-1; 13 bases align to TRBD2. V was pared by 3 bases and J by 8 bases, with 4 bases of the junction left unmatched. The length of the CDR3 is 15 residues. Germline CDR1 is KGHSH and CDR2 is LQKENI. The CDR3, as DNA: TGTGCCAGCTCACCTCGGACTAGCGGGAGATATGAGCAGTTCTTC. It is translated as CASSPRTSGRYEQFF.

The rearrangement joins TRBV23-1 to TRBJ2-3; D gene uncertain. TRBV23-1 is annotated as an ORF whose role is uncertain. V shed 7 bases and J shed 4 bases, with 6 bases lying between them. This CDR3 spans 11 amino acids. CDR3 in amino acids: CASIPPDTQYF. The CDR3 nucleotides read TGCGCCAGCATTCCCCCAGATACGCAGTATTTT.

The gene calls are TRBV6-5 and TRBJ2-7; no firm D call. This CDR3 comprises 13 residues. The ends were cut back, 8 bases at V and 3 bases at J, with 14 bases in the middle. Looked up from germline, CDR1 is MNHEY and CDR2 is SVGAGI. The CDR3 here is CASGTGGSYEQYF. The DNA for the CDR3 is TGTGCCAGCGGCACGGGCGGTAGCTACGAGCAGTACTTC.

The chain is built from TRBV7-9 and TRBJ1-1; no firm D call. Trimming took off 4 bases at V and 7 bases at J, with 16 bases between the two ends. Germline CDR1 SEHNR, CDR2 FQNEAQ (reference sequence). The CDR3 consists of 14 residues. CDR3 sequence: CASSSTSRTVEAFF. CDR3 DNA: TGTGCCAGCAGCTCCACGTCGAGGACGGTTGAAGCTTTCTTT.

V usage is TRBV5-1 and J usage is TRBJ2-1, with D possibly being TRBD2 (5 bases). This CDR3 region has 14 residues. Trimming left V 7 bases short and J 0 bases short, with 11 bases between. Germline V lookup: CDR1 SGHRS, CDR2 YFSETQ. The CDR3 DNA reads as TGCGCCAGCCAGGAGGTACTCTCCTACAATGAGCAGTTCTTC. Translation gives CASQEVLSYNEQFF.

The V and J genes are TRBV6-5 and TRBJ2-1; 10 bases line up with TRBD2. V shed 6 bases, J shed 9 bases, and the junction held 8 bases outside the gene matches. The CDR3 extends over 14 amino acids. Germline CDR1 and CDR2: MNHEY and SVGAGI. The CDR3 loop is CASSLLAGVGEQFF. CDR3 bases: TGTGCCAGCAGCCTTCTAGCGGGAGTCGGTGAGCAGTTCTTC.

The V call is TRBV13, the J call TRBJ2-1; TRBD1 matches 10 bases. The V gene end was trimmed by 0 bases and the J gene end by 8 bases; junction bases not matched to a gene: 7. The CDR3 extends over 16 amino acids. In germline, CDR1 is PRHDT, CDR2 FYEKMQ (reference sequence). CDR3 sequence: CASSLGTGGGYYEQFF. CDR3 sequence (DNA): TGTGCCAGCAGCTTAGGGACAGGGGGCGGGTATTATGAGCAGTTCTTC.

The rearrangement links TRBV5-1 to TRBJ2-5, with TRBD2 identical over 7 bases. Looked up from germline, CDR1 is SGHRS and CDR2 is YFSETQ. With V trimmed by 0 bases and J by 5 bases, 7 bases remained unmatched. The CDR3 spans 15 residues. CDR3 DNA sequence: TGCGCCAGCAGCTTGGGGACTAGTTTTACGGAGACCCAGTACTTC. Protein product: CASSLGTSFTETQYF. The whole variable domain, filled in from reference TRBV5-1 and TRBJ2-5, reads KAGVTQTPRYLIKTRGQQVTLSCSPISGHRSVSWYQQTPGQGLQFLFEYFSETQRNKGNFPGRFSGRQFSNSRSEMNVSTLELGDSALYLCASSLGTSFTETQYFGPGTRLLVL.

The genes are TRBV19 and TRBJ1-5; 7 nucleotides line up with TRBD1. Germline lookup yields CDR1 LNHDA and CDR2 SQIVND (reference sequence). The CDR3 consists of 15 residues. Germline trimming cut 5 bases from V and 1 base from J; bases unmatched to any gene: 5. The CDR3 sequence: CASSVQGVSNQPQHF. CDR3 DNA sequence: TGTGCCAGTAGTGTTCAGGGGGTGAGCAATCAGCCCCAGCATTTT.